This TCR beta chain was captured in a study of cytomegalovirus exposure and HLA in healthy donors. Study summary: It was reported in a later analysis that the same platform had been used for the approximately 110 validation repertoires as for the roughly 670 first-cohort repertoires. Study findings and constraints: The dataset shows that most TCR sequences were rare, while some public TCRs occurred in many donors. It was confirmed in vitro that a few of the CMV-associated chains were specific for CMV antigens.

From the 120-subject validation cohort, which was separate from the approximately 670-subject first cohort, the donors were drawn. This clone was recorded a few times. The antigen remains undetermined. This CDR3 is 14 amino acids long. V was trimmed by 3 bases and J by 9 bases, leaving 17 bases between them. Germline V gene data show CDR1 as MGHDK and CDR2 as SYGVNS. Assay used: immunoSEQ multiplex PCR; TCRdb lists only in-frame clones, some missing. The sample lists about 82,000 clones; about 92% were seen once. The genes are TRBV25-1 and TRBJ1-2; tentative D call: TRBD1 (5 bases). The specimen sequenced was PBMCs. The sequence came from a man between 18 and 29 years old in good health and CMV-seronegative. In DNA form, the CDR3 reads TGTGCCAGCAGTGACGGGGACGGACTAGGTAGCTACACCTTC. Its translation is CASSDGDGLGSYTF.